This is a list of T cell receptor beta chains from one sample in a study of cytomegalovirus exposure and HLA in healthy donors. The assay was immunoSEQ multiplex PCR, and TCRdb's table has in-frame clones only and misses some. Of some 140,000 clones listed, 90% were seen once; the top ten hold under 8%. The source material was PBMCs. These receptors came from a woman between 25 and 40 years old in good health and CMV-seropositive. Both conserved end residues are part of each CDR3. The D gene is left open where the match is weak. The size field is filled for only some rows; it gives once, few, many or a size class.

abundance,v_gene,d_gene,j_gene,CDR3aa,CDR3nt
NA,TRBV11-2,NA,TRBJ2-1,CASSLVVSSYNEQFF,TGTGCCAGCAGCTTAGTCGTTAGCTCCTACAATGAGCAGTTCTTC
NA,TRBV11-3,NA,TRBJ2-3,CASSAGWGDATDTQYF,TGTGCCAGCAGCGCAGGATGGGGGGATGCCACAGATACGCAGTATTTT
NA,TRBV28,TRBD1,TRBJ1-5,CASSFTGARNQPQHF,TGTGCCAGCAGTTTTACAGGGGCGCGCAATCAGCCCCAGCATTTT
NA,TRBV4-1,TRBD1,TRBJ2-2,CASSPTGTGVSGELFF,TGCGCCAGCAGCCCAACCGGGACAGGGGTGAGCGGGGAGCTGTTTTTT
NA,TRBV6-1,TRBD2,TRBJ2-5,CASTSVAGGSVTQYF,TGTGCCAGCACCTCTGTAGCGGGAGGTTCGGTGACCCAGTACTTC
NA,TRBV18,NA,TRBJ2-7,CASSGQPGPYEQYF,TGTGCCAGCTCCGGACAGCCAGGGCCGTACGAGCAGTATTTC
NA,TRBV5-1,TRBD1,TRBJ2-7,CASSFSGTGPYEQYF,TGCGCCAGCAGCTTTTCCGGGACAGGGCCCTACGAGCAGTACTTC
NA,TRBV2,NA,TRBJ2-2,CASRRGRGVTGELFF,TGTGCCAGCAGGAGGGGCAGGGGGGTCACCGGGGAGCTGTTTTTT
NA,TRBV11-2,NA,TRBJ2-7,CASSQIRVRAYEQYF,TGTGCCAGCAGCCAAATCAGGGTTAGGGCCTACGAGCAGTACTTC
NA,TRBV4-2,NA,TRBJ1-5,CASSQASGIRQPQHF,TGTGCCAGCAGCCAAGCGTCAGGGATACGTCAGCCCCAGCATTTT
NA,TRBV7-2,NA,TRBJ2-7,CASSFGDTTYEQYF,TGTGCCAGCAGCTTTGGGGACACCACCTACGAGCAGTACTTC
NA,TRBV2,TRBD1,TRBJ1-2,CASSQPGQGGYGYTF,TGTGCCAGCAGTCAACCGGGACAGGGGGGCTATGGCTACACCTTC
NA,TRBV4-1,NA,TRBJ2-5,CASSQGNPGLETQYF,TGCGCCAGCAGCCAAGGGAATCCGGGATTGGAGACCCAGTACTTC
NA,TRBV28,NA,TRBJ2-7,CASSLFTSQAQYF,TGTGCCAGCAGTTTATTCACTTCCCAGGCGCAGTACTTC
NA,TRBV4-1,NA,TRBJ2-1,CASSQDRGPGDEQFF,TGCGCCAGCAGCCAAGATAGGGGCCCTGGGGATGAGCAGTTCTTC
NA,TRBV7-8,NA,TRBJ1-1,CASSLGGGTEAFF,TGTGCCAGCAGCTTAGGGGGAGGCACTGAAGCTTTCTTT
many,TRBV19,TRBD1,TRBJ1-6,CASSSSRQGLDNSPLHF,TGTGCCAGTAGTTCTTCCCGACAGGGGCTTGATAATTCACCCCTCCACTTT
NA,TRBV5-5,NA,TRBJ1-5,CASSLIQTNQPQHF,TGTGCCAGCAGCTTGATACAGACCAATCAGCCCCAGCATTTT
once,TRBV18,NA,TRBJ2-7,CASSPIPGSYEQYF,TGTGCCAGCTCACCTATCCCGGGATCCTACGAGCAGTACTTC
NA,TRBV5-1,NA,TRBJ2-1,CASSLSGYSYNEQFF,TGCGCCAGCAGCTTGTCGGGGTATTCCTACAATGAGCAGTTCTTC
once,TRBV23-1,NA,TRBJ1-3,CASTRGGPFSGNTIYF,TGCGCCAGCACCCGAGGGGGTCCCTTCTCTGGAAACACCATATATTTT
NA,TRBV6-1,NA,TRBJ1-5,CASIHRGGAGQPQHF,TGTGCCAGCATCCATAGAGGGGGGGCTGGGCAGCCCCAGCATTTT
NA,TRBV9,TRBD1,TRBJ2-2,CASSVAKDRAYNTGELFF,TGTGCCAGCAGCGTAGCTAAGGACAGGGCGTACAACACCGGGGAGCTGTTTTTT
NA,TRBV5-1,TRBD2,TRBJ2-5,CASSQSGGGETQYF,TGCGCCAGCAGTCAAAGCGGGGGCGGAGAGACCCAGTACTTC
NA,TRBV15,TRBD1,TRBJ1-2,CATSRGLEQGDYGYTF,TGTGCCACCAGCAGAGGACTCGAGCAGGGGGACTATGGCTACACCTTC
NA,TRBV9,NA,TRBJ2-1,CASSVGGDPYNEQFF,TGTGCCAGCAGCGTAGGTGGAGACCCTTACAATGAGCAGTTCTTC
NA,TRBV5-1,NA,TRBJ2-3,CASSLGGRTDTQYF,TGCGCCAGCAGCTTGGGGGGGAGGACAGATACGCAGTATTTT
once,TRBV2,TRBD2,TRBJ2-1,CASSYASGSYYEQFF,TGTGCCAGCAGTTACGCTAGCGGGAGTTACTATGAGCAGTTCTTC
NA,TRBV28,NA,TRBJ1-5,CASVGAFEGNQPQHF,TGTGCCAGCGTTGGGGCCTTCGAAGGCAATCAGCCCCAGCATTTT
NA,TRBV5-3,NA,TRBJ2-7,CARSLEPLRQGCRDFISPEQYF,TGTGCCAGAAGCTTGGAACCCCTTAGACAGGGCTGCCGGGACTTCATTTCTCCGGAGCAGTACTTC
NA,TRBV2,NA,TRBJ2-4,CASTRDTLAKNIQYF,TGTGCCAGCACCCGGGATACGCTAGCCAAAAACATTCAGTACTTC
NA,TRBV12-2,NA,TRBJ2-1,CASRLQETSANNEQFF,TGTGCAAGTCGCTTACAGGAGACTAGCGCCAACAATGAGCAGTTCTTC
NA,TRBV10-2,NA,TRBJ1-6,CASSERGSGNSPLHF,TGCGCCAGCAGTGAGAGGGGTTCGGGCAATTCACCCCTCCACTTT
NA,TRBV10-3,TRBD2,TRBJ2-2,CAITAGLAGGLYTGELFF,TGTGCCATCACCGCCGGACTAGCGGGGGGGCTGTACACCGGGGAGCTGTTTTTT
once,TRBV5-6,TRBD2,TRBJ2-2,CASSLPGTSVTGELFF,TGTGCCAGCAGCTTGCCGGGGACTAGCGTCACCGGGGAGCTGTTTTTT